One and the same sample provided the 21 T cell receptor beta chains below, sequenced in a study of regulatory T cells in long-lasting Graves disease. The authors built TCR beta libraries using iRepertoire HTBI primers and Arm-PCR of CDR3 regions. MiXCR, applied by TCRdb to the multiplex PCR reads, yields one record per CDR3 protein. The table has hundreds of thousands of distinct CDR3 sequences, 15% to 20% seen once. Described time point: newly diagnosed GD, antithyroid drugs for less than 3 months. Isolated PBMC RNA provided the starting material for the TCR library. These sequences were also reported in another study, on T cells in Graves' hyperthyroidism and ophthalmopathy.

Sequencing was performed on peripheral blood mononuclear cells (PBMCs), taken at new diagnosis, from a patient treated with antithyroid drugs. These TCRs come from a woman aged 25 to 39 with Graves disease.

In its sample, this clonotype was seen a few times. This chain joins TRBV3-1 and TRBJ1-4; possibly TRBD1 for D (5 bases). Germline CDR1 and CDR2: LGHDT and YNNKEL (reference sequence). Trimming cost V 1 base and J 4 bases, with 7 bases left between them. This CDR3 has 14 residues. CDR3 nucleotide sequence: TGTGCCAGCAGCCAAGTGAGGGGTAATGAAAAACTGTTTTTT. Amino acids: CASSQVRGNEKLFF.

At least ten counts were recorded for this clonotype. The chain is built from TRBV28 and TRBJ2-2; 11 bases map to TRBD2. Germline lookup yields CDR1 MDHEN and CDR2 SYDVKM. V trimming: 3 bases; J trimming: 7 bases; junction bases outside the gene matches: 7. The CDR3 is 16 amino acids. Here the CDR3 DNA reads TGTGCCAGCAGTTTCGCACTAGCGGGAGTTAGCGGGGAGCTGTTTTTT. Translated, it gives CASSFALAGVSGELFF.

J is TRBJ1-1 and V is TRBV9; D unclear. Trimming took off 0 bases at V and 6 bases at J, with 9 bases between the two ends. From germline, CDR1 is SGDLS and CDR2 YYNGEE. The CDR3 covers 13 residues. CDR3 amino acids: CASSVVEWAEAFF. Written as DNA, the CDR3 is TGTGCCAGCAGCGTAGTAGAATGGGCTGAAGCTTTCTTT.

Here the CDR3 reads CSASGRNRDTQYF. As DNA, the CDR3 is TGCAGTGCGTCAGGGCGTAACCGCGATACGCAGTATTTT. The rearrangement joins TRBV20-1 to TRBJ2-3; a weak D match, TRBD1 (5 bases). Germline V gene lookup returns CDR1 DFQATT and CDR2 SNEGSKA (reference sequence). With 6 bases removed from V and 6 bases from J, the gap between germline ends came to 16 bases. The CDR3 is 13 residues long.

This clonotype was detected many times. Mismatch with germline at one junction end may stem from a read error. The chain joins TRBV5-1 to TRBJ1-1; D possibly corresponds to TRBD1 (6 bases). The CDR3 is made up of 14 amino acids. Germline V gives CDR1 SGHRS, CDR2 YFSETQ. The CDR3 region is CASSLLDRNTEAFF. CDR3 DNA: TGTGCCAGCAGCTTACTGGACAGGAACACTGAAGCTTTCTTT.

This clonotype has a count of ten or more. The chain combines TRBV2 with TRBJ1-5, with D hard to call. The length of the CDR3 is 15 residues. Germline V gives CDR1 SNHLY, CDR2 FYNNEI. Deletions cut 3 bases from V and 4 bases from J, with 13 bases between. CDR3 nucleotides: TGTGCCAGCAGTGATGAGGACGGTTTTAATCAGCCCCAGCATTTT. Amino acid sequence: CASSDEDGFNQPQHF. Together with reference TRBV2 and TRBJ1-5, the CDR3 gives the full variable domain: EPEVTQTPSHQVTQMGQEVILRCVPISNHLYFYWYRQILGQKVEFLVSFYNNEISEKSEIFDDQFSVERPDGSNFTLKIRSTKLEDSAMYFCASSDEDGFNQPQHFGDGTRLSIL.

This clonotype was counted a few times. The chain joins TRBV27 to TRBJ2-1, with D perhaps TRBD1 (7 bases). V lost 2 bases to trimming and J lost 7 bases, with 21 bases between them. The CDR3 length is 17 residues. The germline V gene encodes CDR1 MNHEY and CDR2 SMNVEV (reference sequence). CDR3 coding DNA: TGTGCCAGCAGTTTAGGCTTCGGGAGACAGGGTAGAAATGAGCAGTTCTTC. Its translation: CASSLGFGRQGRNEQFF.

V gene TRBV20-1 combines with J gene TRBJ1-5, with D perhaps TRBD1 (6 bases). Trimming took off 6 bases at V and 3 bases at J, with 15 bases between the two ends. The CDR3 is 14 residues long. Germline V CDR1 and CDR2: DFQATT, SNEGSKA (reference sequence). CDR3 bases: TGCAGTGCCTCCGGGGACACTAACAATCAGCCCCAGCATTTT. Its protein product is CSASGDTNNQPQHF.

In its sample, this clonotype was seen many times. This chain uses TRBV27 with TRBJ2-7; D not certain. With 3 bases removed from V and 2 bases from J, the gap between germline ends came to 11 bases. The CDR3 is 14 amino acids. CDR1 is MNHEY and CDR2 is SMNVEV in the germline V gene (reference sequence). The CDR3: CASSFVGVPYEQYF. DNA of the CDR3: TGTGCCAGCAGTTTTGTAGGTGTACCCTACGAGCAGTACTTC.

This sequence joins TRBV29-1 and TRBJ2-7; TRBD2 matches 14 bases. The trim removed 4 bases at V and 7 bases at J, leaving 3 bases unmatched. Germline V gene lookup returns CDR1 SQVTM and CDR2 ANQGSEA. The CDR3 is made up of 13 amino acids. CDR3 sequence (DNA): TGCAGCGTTGTGGGACTAGCGGGAGAGGAGCAGTACTTC. Translated, it gives CSVVGLAGEEQYF.

The sample holds many counts of this clonotype. The chain has TRBV29-1 and TRBJ2-5, with D perhaps TRBD1 or TRBD2 (5 bases each). Per the germline V gene, CDR1 is SQVTM and CDR2 is ANQGSEA. V lost 7 bases and J lost 2, with 11 bases in between. This CDR3 region has 12 residues. Here the CDR3 reads CSAERTQETQYF. DNA of the CDR3: TGCAGCGCCGAGCGGACACAAGAGACCCAGTACTTC.

This clonotype was counted at least ten times. The rearrangement links TRBV20-1 to TRBJ1-1; D remains ambiguous. V was pared by 2 bases and J by 6 bases, with 10 bases between. The CDR3 loop spans 12 amino acids. The germline V gene encodes CDR1 DFQATT and CDR2 SNEGSKA (reference sequence). CDR3 residues: CSARPTGPEAFF. DNA of the CDR3: TGCAGTGCTAGACCTACCGGCCCTGAAGCTTTCTTT.

V is TRBV9 and J is TRBJ1-6; D is unclear. Germline lookup yields CDR1 SGDLS and CDR2 YYNGEE. V was trimmed by 4 bases and J by 7 bases, leaving 15 bases between them. CDR3 length: 15 amino acids. The CDR3 loop is CASSPLPTGNSPLHF. CDR3 coding DNA: TGTGCCAGCAGCCCCCTCCCGACGGGAAATTCACCCCTCCACTTT.

This clonotype was found many times. The V and J genes are TRBV28 and TRBJ2-3; 10 positions agree with TRBD2. The germline CDR1 and CDR2 sequences are MDHEN and SYDVKM. V lost 5 bases, J lost 3 bases, and 11 bases stayed unmatched. This CDR3 has 17 residues. The CDR3 loop is CASSSPASGRGTDTQYF. As DNA, the CDR3 is TGTGCCAGCAGTAGCCCCGCCAGCGGGAGGGGTACAGATACGCAGTATTTT.

Of note for this clonotype: A much more abundant neighbour one base away suggests this may be a read error. The V and J genes are TRBV2 and TRBJ2-3, with TRBD2 as a possible D gene (6 bases). The germline gives CDR1 SNHLY, CDR2 FYNNEI. V lost 8 bases to trimming and J lost 4 bases, with 16 bases between them. The CDR3 has 14 residues. The CDR3 is CASLGDGGADTQYF. The CDR3 bases are TGTGCCAGCTTGGGGGACGGGGGAGCAGATACGCAGTATTTT. Looking up the rest from reference TRBV2 and TRBJ2-3 gives the full variable domain: EPEVTQTPSHQVTQMGQEVILRCVPISNHLYFYWYRQILGQKVEFLVSFYNNEISEKSEIFDDQFSVERPDGSNFTLKIRSTKLEDSAMYFCASLGDGGADTQYFGPGTRLTVL.

V and J are TRBV7-8 and TRBJ1-2; D is ambiguous. The V and J ends lost 3 bases and 8 bases respectively, with 13 bases between them. The CDR3 spans 13 residues. CDR1 SGHVS and CDR2 FQNEAQ come from the germline V gene. The CDR3 loop is CASSFGAPGGYTF. Written as DNA, the CDR3 is TGTGCCAGCAGCTTTGGAGCGCCGGGAGGCTACACCTTC.

In this sample, this clonotype turned up many times. The CDR3 loop is CSVEGGGGNNEQFF. CDR3 sequence (DNA): TGCAGCGTTGAAGGAGGGGGCGGGAACAATGAGCAGTTCTTC. The V call is TRBV29-1, the J call TRBJ2-1, with a possible D match to TRBD1 (7 bases). V lost 1 base, J lost 5 bases, and 12 bases lay in between. The CDR3 has 14 residues. CDR1 and CDR2 from the germline V gene are SQVTM and ANQGSEA.

The CDR3 region has the DNA TGTGCCAGCAGGGACCCGCTAGCGGGACGCACAGATACGCAGTATTTT. Protein: CASRDPLAGRTDTQYF. J is TRBJ2-3 and V is TRBV12-3 or TRBV12-4; 9 bases map to TRBD2. This CDR3 spans 16 amino acids. V was clipped by 6 bases and J by 1 base; unmatched bases: 8.

The chain has TRBV20-1 and TRBJ2-7; D possibly corresponds to TRBD1 (6 bases). CDR1 DFQATT and CDR2 SNEGSKA come from the germline V gene (reference sequence). The CDR3 runs 12 residues. Trimming cost V 3 bases and J 5 bases, with 11 bases left between them. CDR3: CSARDSPHEQYF. DNA for the CDR3: TGCAGTGCTAGGGACAGCCCGCACGAGCAGTACTTC.

To note about this clonotype: Since a much larger clone is just one base distant, this may be a read error. This chain links TRBV28 with TRBJ2-5; TRBD1 matches at 7 bases. The V gene end was trimmed by 5 bases and the J gene end by 11 bases; junction bases not matched to a gene: 26. The CDR3 length is 18 residues. Looked up from germline, CDR1 is MDHEN and CDR2 is SYDVKM. The DNA for the CDR3 is TGTGCCAGCAGTCGACAGGGTGGTCGTTTGTCTCCCTACAATGAGCAGTACTTC. Amino acid sequence: CASSRQGGRLSPYNEQYF.

This rearrangement joins TRBV9 to TRBJ2-2; a possible D gene is TRBD1 (6 bases). Germline CDR1 SGDLS, CDR2 YYNGEE. This CDR3 is 16 amino acids long. Trimming shortened V by 0 bases and J by 4 bases, and 13 bases separated the two germline ends. The CDR3: CASSVGQGFSTGELFF. CDR3 nucleotide sequence: TGTGCCAGCAGCGTAGGCCAGGGGTTCAGCACCGGGGAGCTGTTTTTT.